This T cell receptor (beta chain) came from a study of blood T cells in healthy people across ages. Study-level findings and limits: PBMCs went unsorted, and a conclusive naive versus antigen-experienced comparison was therefore prevented.

As regards this clonotype: Its antigen is still unknown.

Sample-barcoded 5' priming and a J-beta primer mix drove a second PCR of about 6 to 11 cycles. TCRdb re-called the 5' RACE reads with MiXCR, one entry per CDR3 protein. The repertoire includes around 1,800,000 distinct CDR3 sequences, about two fifths of them detected once, and 23% sits in the top ten. V was shortened by 1 base and J by 6 bases, with 5 bases between the two germline ends. Germline loops: CDR1 SGHRS, CDR2 YFSETQ. The CDR3 has 12 amino acids. This sequence joins TRBV5-1 and TRBJ2-1; D is unclear. The clonotype comes from a human donor in good health. Material: blood. CDR3 region: CASSLQSNEQFF. The CDR3 bases are TGCGCCAGCAGCTTGCAGTCCAATGAGCAGTTCTTC. Based on the CDR3 plus reference TRBV5-1 and TRBJ2-1, the full variable domain is KAGVTQTPRYLIKTRGQQVTLSCSPISGHRSVSWYQQTPGQGLQFLFEYFSETQRNKGNFPGRFSGRQFSNSRSEMNVSTLELGDSALYLCASSLQSNEQFFGPGTRLTVL.